These 9 T cell receptor beta chains were all obtained from the same sample, sequenced in a study of blood T cells in healthy people across ages (dated by TCRdb to between 2014 and 2016). To prepare the library, 5' RACE was applied. TCRdb shows the sequencer as Illumina HiSeq 2500. A second PCR of roughly 6 to 11 cycles was run with a J-beta primer mix and a sample-barcoded 5' primer. TCRdb reprocessing: public reads trimmed at Q25 with fastp, clones called with MiXCR, in-frame beta chains kept. Every entry covers one CDR3 protein and lists the most common genes and DNA from its rows. The sample table shows about 1.7 million distinct CDR3 sequences, and 25% to 30% are seen once. The ten most abundant clones make up 6.5% to 8.5% of the sample. Sequencing was done on a sample of blood. Source of these receptors: a woman in her twenties or thirties in good health.

The V gene is TRBV24-1, the J gene TRBJ2-1; no clear D. V lost 5 bases and J 5 bases, leaving 15 bases between the germline ends. Per germline, CDR1 KGHDR and CDR2 SFDVKD. The CDR3 is 15 amino acids. Here the CDR3 reads CATSATVGLNNEQFF. In DNA, the CDR3 is TGTGCCACCAGTGCCACGGTGGGGTTGAACAATGAGCAGTTCTTC.

The V gene is TRBV20-1, the J gene TRBJ2-3, with 7 positions matching TRBD2. The CDR3 has 15 residues. Germline values: CDR1 DFQATT, CDR2 SNEGSKA (reference sequence). V trimming: 6 bases; J trimming: 6 bases; junction bases outside the gene matches: 15. The CDR3: CSATHMGRGSDTQYF. In nucleotides, the CDR3 is TGCAGTGCCACACACATGGGGCGGGGGTCTGATACGCAGTATTTT.

The V call is TRBV5-5, the J call TRBJ1-2, with 8 bases identical to TRBD1. With 4 bases clipped from V and 8 bases from J, the junction kept 16 bases outside the gene matches. CDR1 SGHKS and CDR2 YYEKEE come from the germline V gene (reference sequence). The CDR3 runs 16 residues. The CDR3 DNA sequence: TGTGCCAGCAGCATAAGCTTTGTCCTGACAGGGGAGGGCTACACCTTC. It encodes CASSISFVLTGEGYTF.

The chain uses TRBV9 and TRBJ2-2, with D uncertain. In germline, CDR1 is SGDLS, CDR2 YYNGEE. V was pared by 0 bases and J by 4 bases, with 4 bases between. The CDR3 runs to 13 residues. For the CDR3, the DNA is TGTGCCAGCAGCGTAGTCGTCACCGGGGAGCTGTTTTTT. It codes for CASSVVVTGELFF.

This clonotype was found a few times. V usage is TRBV7-2 and J usage is TRBJ2-4, with unresolved D. CDR1 and CDR2 (germline): SGHTA, FQGNSA. V was pared by 3 bases and J by 5 bases, with 14 bases between. The CDR3 has 15 residues. CDR3: CASSFSTVPENIQYF. CDR3 nucleotides: TGTGCCAGCAGCTTTTCCACAGTTCCCGAAAACATTCAGTACTTC.

This rearrangement joins TRBV6-5 to TRBJ2-1; D unclear. The CDR3 length is 14 residues. V lost 6 bases and J lost 6, with 15 bases in between. Germline V gene lookup returns CDR1 MNHEY and CDR2 SVGAGI. This CDR3 is CASSLPALGNEQFF. The CDR3 nucleotides are TGTGCCAGCAGCCTCCCGGCTTTGGGCAATGAGCAGTTCTTC.

A few counts support this clonotype. V usage is TRBV24-1 and J usage is TRBJ2-3; a weak D match, TRBD2 (7 bases). The length of the CDR3 is 15 residues. Trimming cost V 7 bases and J 2 bases, with 15 bases left between them. From germline, CDR1 is KGHDR and CDR2 SFDVKD. CDR3 loop: CATRARGANTDTQYF. In DNA form, the CDR3 reads TGTGCCACCAGGGCTCGGGGGGCCAACACAGATACGCAGTATTTT.

This clonotype has a handful of counts. This chain's CDR3 is CSARVAGVHEQYF. The CDR3 nucleotides are TGCAGTGCTAGAGTGGCCGGGGTCCACGAGCAGTACTTC. The chain carries TRBV20-1 and TRBJ2-7, with D possibly being TRBD2 (5 bases). This CDR3 region has 13 residues. The germline CDR1 and CDR2 sequences are DFQATT and SNEGSKA (reference sequence). V gave up 1 base and J gave up 5 bases, with 12 bases separating them.

About this clonotype: The junction does not match germline at one end; this may be a read error. The V call is TRBV7-2, the J call TRBJ1-6; D not resolved. The CDR3 runs 16 residues. CDR1 and CDR2 (germline): SGHTA, FQGNSA. The DNA for the CDR3 is TGTGCCGGCAGCTCTCCCTCGGGGTCGGATAATTCACCCCTCCACTTT. Amino acid sequence: CAGSSPSGSDNSPLHF.